The T cell receptor (beta chain) under discussion was sequenced for a study of blood T cell repertoires in COVID-19. Trimming took 1 base from V and 6 from J, leaving 8 bases between them. CDR3 length equals 13 residues. The germline V gene encodes CDR1 SGHNT and CDR2 YENEEA. Here immunoSEQ multiplex PCR was the method, and the copy in TCRdb shows in-frame clones only, minus some. The sample records around 57,000 clones, roughly 80% being singletons. In this sample, this clone turned up a few times. This clonotype was sampled from a woman in her sixties or seventies with acute or convalescent COVID-19. The sample comprised peripheral blood. The rearrangement joins TRBV11-3 to TRBJ2-3; the D is unclear. CDR3 in DNA: TGTGCCAGCAGCTTAGGCGGAGAGGATACGCAGTATTTT. As protein: CASSLGGEDTQYF.